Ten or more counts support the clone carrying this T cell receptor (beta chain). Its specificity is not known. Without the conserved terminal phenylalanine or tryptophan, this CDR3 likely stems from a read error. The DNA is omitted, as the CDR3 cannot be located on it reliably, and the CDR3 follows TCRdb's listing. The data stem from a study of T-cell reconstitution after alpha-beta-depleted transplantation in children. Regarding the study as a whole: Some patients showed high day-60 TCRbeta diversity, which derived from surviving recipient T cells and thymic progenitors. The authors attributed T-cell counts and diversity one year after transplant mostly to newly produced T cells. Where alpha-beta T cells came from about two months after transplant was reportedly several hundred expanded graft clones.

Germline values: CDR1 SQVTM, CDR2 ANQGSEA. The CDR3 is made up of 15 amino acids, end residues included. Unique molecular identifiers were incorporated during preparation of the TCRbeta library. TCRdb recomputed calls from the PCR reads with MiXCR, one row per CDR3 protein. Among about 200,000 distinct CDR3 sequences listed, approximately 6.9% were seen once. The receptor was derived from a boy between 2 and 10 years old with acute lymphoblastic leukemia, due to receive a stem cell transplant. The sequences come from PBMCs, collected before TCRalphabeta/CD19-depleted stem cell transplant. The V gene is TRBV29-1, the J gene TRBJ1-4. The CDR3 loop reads CSVPGRGVFPKNCFL.